The 26 T cell receptor beta chains given below trace back to one sample, sequenced in a study of human T cells and chemical hapten exposure. Described time point: patch test 1, 2 weeks after DPC sensitization. Treatment here: therapeutic diphenylcyclopropenone sensitization with weekly scalp DPC. One entry per CDR3 protein, called by TCRdb with MiXCR from the RACE reads. The repertoire holds 150,000 to 200,000 distinct CDR3 sequences, with approximately 14% as singletons. The sequencing used whole blood, collected in connection with sensitization to the hapten diphenylcyclopropenone (DPC). The origin of the receptors is a woman younger than 45 with alopecia areata. Some clones in this sample may be carry-over from other donors' samples.

The gene calls are TRBV9 and TRBJ2-3; no clear D gene. This CDR3 comprises 15 residues. V was pared by 2 bases and J by 0 bases, with 10 bases between. Germline V gene sequence: CDR1 SGDLS, CDR2 YYNGEE. The CDR3 nucleotides read TGTGCCAGCAGCGTTCTCGCGACTAGCACAGATACGCAGTATTTT. This sequence encodes CASSVLATSTDTQYF.

The V call is TRBV7-6, the J call TRBJ2-1; 7 bases are a match to TRBD2. The CDR3 loop spans 15 amino acids. V lost 5 bases to trimming and J lost 2 bases; unmatched junction nucleotides: 6. CDR1 SGHVS and CDR2 FNYEAQ come from the germline V gene. The DNA of the CDR3 is TGTGCCAGCAGCCTCAGCGGGAACCCCTACAATGAGCAGTTCTTC. It encodes CASSLSGNPYNEQFF.

The rearrangement joins TRBV20-1 to TRBJ1-5, with D perhaps TRBD1 (6 bases). V was clipped by 5 bases and J by 3 bases, with 14 bases between them. The CDR3 contains 14 residues. Germline lookup yields CDR1 DFQATT and CDR2 SNEGSKA (reference sequence). The chain's CDR3 is CSAVGGRVNQPQHF. CDR3 DNA sequence: TGCAGTGCTGTCGGGGGCAGGGTCAATCAGCCCCAGCATTTT.

V gene TRBV7-2 combines with J gene TRBJ2-1, with no clear D. CDR3 length: 14 amino acids. V was pared by 1 base and J by 4 bases, with 8 bases between. Germline-derived CDR1 and CDR2 are SGHTA and FQGNSA. CDR3 sequence reads: CASSLELSYNEQFF. The CDR3 DNA follows: TGTGCCAGCAGCTTAGAACTTTCTTACAATGAGCAGTTCTTC.

This clonotype showed up just a few times. The chain employs TRBV28 and TRBJ1-2, with 8 bases matching TRBD1. This CDR3 comprises 13 residues. V gave up 4 bases and J gave up 5 bases; unmatched junction bases: 3. CDR1 is MDHEN, CDR2 SYDVKM, per germline. This chain's CDR3 is CASSSGQDYGYTF. The CDR3 DNA is TGTGCCAGCAGTTCGGGACAGGATTATGGCTACACCTTC.

This clonotype has more than one count but fewer than ten. The chain employs TRBV14 and TRBJ1-3; a weak D match, TRBD1 (6 bases). The CDR3 sequence is 14 residues long. Germline CDR1 and CDR2: SGHDN and FVKESK. The V end lost 4 bases, the J end lost 11 bases, and 18 bases lay between the germline ends. CDR3 residues: CASSPRTDKGSIYF. Written as DNA, the CDR3 is TGTGCCAGCAGCCCCCGGACAGACAAAGGATCCATATATTTT.

In its sample, this clonotype was seen many times. This chain links TRBV27 with TRBJ2-4; no clear D gene. This CDR3 has 15 amino acids. Per the germline V gene, CDR1 is MNHEY and CDR2 is SMNVEV (reference sequence). Trimming cost V 8 bases and J 4 bases, with 18 bases left between them. The CDR3 sequence: CASRIDGVGKNIQYF. DNA of the CDR3: TGTGCCAGCCGAATAGATGGGGTTGGGAAAAACATTCAGTACTTC.

This clonotype has a handful of counts. The rearrangement joins TRBV5-1 to TRBJ1-2; D ambiguous. The CDR3 totals 12 residues. CDR1 is SGHRS and CDR2 is YFSETQ in the germline V gene. Trimming removed 0 bases at V and 8 bases at J, with 8 bases between. The CDR3 DNA sequence: TGCGCCAGCAGCTTGGATGGAGTCGGCTACACCTTC. It translates to CASSLDGVGYTF.

The table lists this clonotype with many counts. The gene calls are TRBV14 and TRBJ2-7, with D perhaps TRBD1 or TRBD2 (5 bases each). Deletions cut 1 base from V and 5 bases from J, with 21 bases between. Germline V CDR1 and CDR2: SGHDN, FVKESK. The CDR3 sequence is 17 residues long. CDR3 sequence: CASSQVLGLGGTNEQYF. The DNA of the CDR3 is TGTGCCAGCAGCCAAGTTCTCGGGCTTGGGGGAACTAACGAGCAGTACTTC.

This clonotype has just a few counts. The CDR3: CSVTGSYEQYF. DNA of the CDR3: TGCAGCGTTACAGGCTCCTACGAGCAGTACTTC. The chain is built from TRBV29-1 and TRBJ2-7, with D tentatively TRBD1 (5 bases). The V end lost 5 bases, the J end lost 0 bases, and 5 bases lay between the germline ends. The germline gives CDR1 SQVTM, CDR2 ANQGSEA. The CDR3 is 11 amino acids.

This clonotype was detected a few times. J is TRBJ2-2 and V is TRBV12-3 or TRBV12-4; D possibly matches TRBD1 or TRBD2 (5 bases each). This CDR3 has 17 residues. V lost 3 bases, J lost 1 base, and 15 bases lay in between. The CDR3 region has the DNA TGTGCCAGCAGTTTTGTCGGGGCAGACTGGAACACCGGGGAGCTGTTTTTT. Encoded protein: CASSFVGADWNTGELFF.

This clonotype occurred many times. The J gene is TRBJ1-2, the V gene TRBV7-9, with D hard to call. CDR1 and CDR2 (germline): SEHNR, FQNEAQ (reference sequence). V lost 5 bases to trimming and J lost 4 bases, with 14 bases between them. The CDR3 contains 14 residues. The CDR3 nucleotides are TGTGCCAGCAGCCCGAGCGGGCAGACCTATGGCTACACCTTC. Translating it yields CASSPSGQTYGYTF.

The sample holds a few counts of this clonotype. V is TRBV7-2 and J is TRBJ2-7, with 8 bases fitting TRBD2. CDR1 is SGHTA, CDR2 FQGNSA, per germline. This CDR3 is built from 15 residues. V gave up 5 bases and J gave up 6 bases; unmatched junction bases: 12. The chain's CDR3 is CASSPRLAPPPEQYF. DNA for the CDR3: TGTGCCAGCAGCCCTCGACTAGCGCCTCCCCCCGAGCAGTACTTC.

This clonotype appeared many times. The chain recombines TRBV20-1 with TRBJ2-2; no clear D gene. Trimming removed 0 bases from V and 4 bases from J, with 6 bases in between. The V gene's germline CDR1 is DFQATT and CDR2 SNEGSKA (reference sequence). This CDR3 region has 13 residues. This CDR3 is CSARELLTGELFF. CDR3 nucleotide sequence: TGCAGTGCTAGAGAACTTCTCACCGGGGAGCTGTTTTTT.

This clonotype was recorded at least ten times. J is TRBJ2-7 and V is TRBV15; D might be TRBD1 (6 bases). Trimming cost V 0 bases and J 3 bases, with 9 bases left between them. This CDR3 has 14 residues. From germline, CDR1 is LNHNV and CDR2 YYDKDF (reference sequence). CDR3 loop: CATSRDTGFYEQYF. For the CDR3, the DNA is TGTGCCACCAGCAGAGATACAGGGTTCTACGAGCAGTACTTC.

This rearrangement joins TRBV9 to TRBJ2-1, with D perhaps given as TRBD1 or TRBD2 (5 bases each). V gave up 4 bases and J gave up 2 bases, with 16 bases separating them. This CDR3 contains 16 residues. Germline V gene sequence: CDR1 SGDLS, CDR2 YYNGEE. The CDR3 bases are TGTGCCAGCAGCCCTAGCACAGGCTCCACCTACAATGAGCAGTTCTTC. Its protein product is CASSPSTGSTYNEQFF.

This clonotype was recorded a few times. The CDR3: CASSVGGLASYEQYF. CDR3 nucleotide sequence: TGTGCCAGCTCGGTGGGGGGACTAGCGAGCTACGAGCAGTACTTC. The chain employs TRBV18 and TRBJ2-7, with 10 bases identical to TRBD2. With V trimmed by 6 bases and J by 3 bases, 8 bases remained unmatched. Looked up from germline, CDR1 is KGHSH and CDR2 is LQKENI. The CDR3 spans 15 residues.

This clonotype was detected ten times or more. This chain connects TRBV9 to TRBJ1-6; D is possibly TRBD1 (6 bases). V was trimmed by 0 bases and J by 9 bases, leaving 16 bases between them. The germline V gene has CDR1 SGDLS and CDR2 YYNGEE. The CDR3 covers 16 residues. The DNA of the CDR3 is TGTGCCAGCAGCGTAGGCCCCGGGGGGCTCGGTTCACCCCTCCACTTT. Amino acid sequence: CASSVGPGGLGSPLHF. The full variable domain, in which reference TRBV9 and TRBJ1-6 provide the parts outside the CDR3, is DSGVTQTPKHLITATGQRVTLRCSPRSGDLSVYWYQQSLDQGLQFLIQYYNGEERAKGNILERFSAQQFPDLHSELNLSSLELGDSALYFCASSVGPGGLGSPLHFGNGTRLTVT.

This clonotype appeared a few times. One end of the junction varies from germline; a read error may be responsible. The chain couples TRBV7-7 to TRBJ2-1; 8 bases are a match to TRBD1. Germline V lookup: CDR1 SSHAT, CDR2 FNYEAQ (reference sequence). The CDR3 covers 15 residues. In DNA form, the CDR3 reads TGTGCTAGCAGCTTAGCATCGACAGGGGACAATGAGCAGTTCTTC. It codes for CASSLASTGDNEQFF. The full variable domain, completed using reference TRBV7-7 and TRBJ2-1, is GAGVSQSPRYKVTKRGQDVTLRCDPISSHATLYWYQQALGQGPEFLTYFNYEAQPDKSGLPSDRFSAERPEGSISTLTIQRTEQRDSAMYRCASSLASTGDNEQFFGPGTRLTVL.

This clonotype was picked up one time. The chain uses TRBV28 and TRBJ2-5, with TRBD1 matching over 10 bases. In germline, CDR1 is MDHEN, CDR2 SYDVKM. This CDR3 is built from 13 residues. V was pared by 8 bases and J by 5 bases, with 5 bases of the junction left unmatched. CDR3 in DNA: TGTGCCAGCGACAGGGGGCGCGTGGAGACCCAGTACTTC. This sequence encodes CASDRGRVETQYF.

The V and J genes are TRBV18 and TRBJ1-2; 8 positions match TRBD1. Germline V lookup: CDR1 KGHSH, CDR2 LQKENI. The trim removed 0 bases at V and 0 bases at J, leaving 12 bases unmatched. CDR3 length: 19 residues. CDR3 sequence: CASSPPTRTGLQTNYGYTF. Here the CDR3 DNA reads TGTGCCAGCTCACCACCGACAAGGACAGGGTTACAGACTAACTATGGCTACACCTTC.

CDR3 bases: TGCGCCAGCAGCCATGGCGAGGGACAGGGGGCTCGTAATGAGCAGTTCTTC. Encoded protein: CASSHGEGQGARNEQFF. The V call is TRBV4-3, the J call TRBJ2-1; 12 positions agree with TRBD1. CDR3 length: 17 residues. CDR1 is LGHNA, CDR2 YSLEER, per germline. V lost 3 bases to trimming and J lost 7 bases; unmatched junction nucleotides: 10.

This clonotype occurred once. The chain employs TRBV19 and TRBJ2-5, with TRBD1 matching 9 bases. Per germline, CDR1 LNHDA and CDR2 SQIVND (reference sequence). The CDR3 runs 16 residues. Trimming removed 3 bases from V and 4 bases from J; junction bases left unmatched: 9. The CDR3: CASSMEGQGGVETQYF. CDR3 DNA sequence: TGTGCCAGTAGTATGGAGGGACAGGGAGGAGTAGAGACCCAGTACTTC.

The rearrangement joins TRBV10-3 to TRBJ1-5, with unresolved D. From germline, CDR1 is ENHRY and CDR2 SYGVKD. This CDR3 is built from 12 residues. V dropped 3 bases and J dropped 5 bases, with 5 bases sitting between them. As DNA, the CDR3 is TGTGCCATCAGTGACGGGGATCAGCCCCAGCATTTT. Its protein product is CAISDGDQPQHF.

The gene calls are TRBV4-1 and TRBJ1-2; 10 nucleotides line up with TRBD1. Per germline, CDR1 MGHRA and CDR2 YSYEKL. V lost 0 bases, J lost 8 bases, and 9 bases stayed unmatched. CDR3 length: 16 residues. The CDR3 spells CASSQDPPTGGVGYTF. The CDR3 DNA reads as TGCGCCAGCAGCCAAGATCCACCGACAGGGGGCGTAGGCTACACCTTC.

This clonotype turned up a few times. V usage is TRBV29-1 and J usage is TRBJ2-3; D perhaps matches TRBD1 (5 bases). Germline V gives CDR1 SQVTM, CDR2 ANQGSEA. Deletions cut 4 bases from V and 4 bases from J, with 6 bases between. The CDR3 runs 11 residues. CDR3 sequence reads: CSVGQSDTQYF. DNA of the CDR3: TGCAGCGTTGGACAGTCAGATACGCAGTATTTT.